What follows are 19 T cell receptor beta chains derived from one specimen sequenced in a study of cytomegalovirus exposure and HLA in healthy donors. The PCR contained 60 Vbeta and 13 Jbeta primers. The protocol was immunoSEQ multiplex PCR, while the TCRdb copy is restricted to in-frame clones and leaves out a portion. The sample consists of 130,000 or so clones, approximately 78% of them appearing once. The material sequenced was PBMCs. All receptors come from a man younger than 35 in good health and CMV-seropositive.

The chain combines TRBV27 with TRBJ2-7; no clear D. Germline V gene data show CDR1 as MNHEY and CDR2 as SMNVEV (reference sequence). The V end lost 10 bases, the J end lost 0 bases, and 10 bases lay between the germline ends. The CDR3 length is 12 residues. CDR3 sequence: CATRATSYEQYF. Written as DNA, the CDR3 is TGTGCCACCCGTGCTACCTCCTACGAGCAGTACTTC.

This chain connects TRBV7-9 to TRBJ2-2; 7 nucleotides agree with TRBD2. The V gene's germline CDR1 is SEHNR and CDR2 FQNEAQ (reference sequence). V trimming: 5 bases; J trimming: 1 base; junction bases outside the gene matches: 10. The CDR3 is 17 residues long. As DNA, the CDR3 is TGTGCCAGCAGCCTCCTGTGGGGCGGGAGGAACACCGGGGAGCTGTTTTTT. As protein: CASSLLWGGRNTGELFF.

V usage is TRBV28 and J usage is TRBJ1-5; D unresolved. Germline CDR1 reads MDHEN; CDR2 reads SYDVKM. The V and J ends lost 7 bases and 5 bases respectively, with 27 bases between them. There are 18 residues in the CDR3. CDR3 sequence reads: CASTFPDTQSLADQPQHF. Here the CDR3 DNA reads TGTGCCAGCACCTTTCCTGACACGCAGTCCCTAGCAGATCAGCCCCAGCATTTT.

The J gene is TRBJ1-2, the V gene TRBV9; D is undetermined. Germline assignment: CDR1 SGDLS and CDR2 YYNGEE. The CDR3 sequence is 13 residues long. Trimming removed 4 bases at V and 3 bases at J, with 10 bases between. The CDR3 DNA sequence: TGTGCCAGCAGCCCGCGGGCGGACTATGGCTACACCTTC. It yields the protein CASSPRADYGYTF. Together with reference TRBV9 and TRBJ1-2, the CDR3 gives the full variable domain: DSGVTQTPKHLITATGQRVTLRCSPRSGDLSVYWYQQSLDQGLQFLIQYYNGEERAKGNILERFSAQQFPDLHSELNLSSLELGDSALYFCASSPRADYGYTFGSGTRLTVV.

This clone was found a few times. V is TRBV5-4 and J is TRBJ1-5; D unclear. The germline V gene has CDR1 SGHNT and CDR2 YYREEE (reference sequence). The CDR3 contains 14 residues. Trimming stripped 2 bases from V and 3 bases from J, with 9 bases between. CDR3 protein: CASSFGVFNQPQHF. The CDR3, as DNA: TGTGCCAGCAGCTTCGGGGTCTTCAATCAGCCCCAGCATTTT.

The J gene is TRBJ2-1, the V gene TRBV2; TRBD1 is a possible D gene (9 bases). Trimming stripped 5 bases from V and 10 bases from J, with 33 bases between. The CDR3 length is 19 residues. Germline CDR1 reads SNHLY; CDR2 reads FYNNEI. CDR3 DNA sequence: TGTGCCAGCAGTAAAACAGGGGGCGCCTTGGCGGGAGGAATGGGGGAGCAGTTCTTC. Protein product: CASSKTGGALAGGMGEQFF. Drawing the rest from reference TRBV2 and TRBJ2-1, the complete variable domain is EPEVTQTPSHQVTQMGQEVILRCVPISNHLYFYWYRQILGQKVEFLVSFYNNEISEKSEIFDDQFSVERPDGSNFTLKIRSTKLEDSAMYFCASSKTGGALAGGMGEQFFGPGTRLTVL.

There are a few counts of this clone. Other nucleotide sequences in the sample specify the same CDR3. V is TRBV5-6 and J is TRBJ1-4; D not certain. Trimming removed 1 base from V and 2 bases from J, with 9 bases in between. CDR3 length: 15 residues. Germline V lookup: CDR1 SGHDT, CDR2 YYEEEE. CDR3: CASSLISHTNEKLFF. The CDR3 DNA is TGTGCCAGCAGCTTGATATCACATACTAATGAAAAACTGTTTTTT.

This clone was seen a few times. The rearrangement links TRBV5-1 to TRBJ2-7; 9 bases fit TRBD2. The V and J ends lost 0 bases and 3 bases, in that order; junction bases with no gene match: 4. The CDR3 loop spans 15 amino acids. From germline, CDR1 is SGHRS and CDR2 YFSETQ. CDR3 in amino acids: CASSLVASGVYEQYF. In DNA, the CDR3 is TGCGCCAGCAGCTTGGTGGCTAGCGGGGTCTACGAGCAGTACTTC. The full variable domain, with the rest looked up from reference TRBV5-1 and TRBJ2-7, is KAGVTQTPRYLIKTRGQQVTLSCSPISGHRSVSWYQQTPGQGLQFLFEYFSETQRNKGNFPGRFSGRQFSNSRSEMNVSTLELGDSALYLCASSLVASGVYEQYFGPGTRLTVT.

The chain links TRBV6-6 to TRBJ2-5; D uncertain. The CDR3 loop spans 15 amino acids. V lost 2 bases to trimming and J lost 8 bases, with 18 bases between them. Germline V CDR1 and CDR2: MNHNY, SVGAGI (reference sequence). The CDR3 DNA reads as TGTGCCAGCAGTTACCCCCCCGCGCAAGAGGCCACCCAGTACTTC. Translation: CASSYPPAQEATQYF.

The CDR3, as DNA: TGCGCCAGCTCGCTACAGGGGCACGGCTACACCTTC. Its protein is CASSLQGHGYTF. This chain links TRBV5-1 with TRBJ1-2; 7 positions agree with TRBD1. The CDR3 length is 12 residues. Germline values: CDR1 SGHRS, CDR2 YFSETQ. V gave up 7 bases and J gave up 8 bases; unmatched junction bases: 8.

This chain uses TRBV29-1 with TRBJ2-7; D unclear. The germline gives CDR1 SQVTM, CDR2 ANQGSEA. The CDR3 runs 12 residues. V dropped 6 bases and J dropped 3 bases, with 12 bases sitting between them. In nucleotides, the CDR3 is TGCAGCGTACGTGCTGGAGACTACGAGCAGTACTTC. This encodes CSVRAGDYEQYF.

The chain links TRBV30 to TRBJ2-3, with D maybe TRBD2 (6 bases). This CDR3 is 15 amino acids long. V was shortened by 2 bases and J by 2 bases, with 14 bases between the two germline ends. Germline V gene sequence: CDR1 GTSNPN, CDR2 SVGIG (reference sequence). The CDR3 region is CAWSPGTGLTDTQYF. The CDR3 DNA reads TGTGCCTGGAGTCCAGGGACGGGACTCACAGATACGCAGTATTTT.

There are a few counts of this clone. J is TRBJ1-1 and V is TRBV28; D is unresolved. V gave up 7 bases and J gave up 5 bases, with 11 bases separating them. This CDR3 region has 12 residues. Germline V CDR1 and CDR2: MDHEN, SYDVKM. The CDR3 protein is CASNSGRTEAFF. The CDR3 DNA reads TGTGCCAGCAACTCCGGGAGAACTGAAGCTTTCTTT.

The chain couples TRBV11-2 to TRBJ1-4; a possible D gene is TRBD1 (6 bases). Trimming shortened V by 6 bases and J by 5 bases, and 13 bases separated the two germline ends. CDR3 size: 14 residues. Germline CDR1 SGHAT, CDR2 FQNNGV. The CDR3 sequence: CASRPGGSNEKLFF. In DNA, the CDR3 is TGTGCCAGCAGGCCTGGGGGCTCGAATGAAAAACTGTTTTTT.

V and J are TRBV5-1 and TRBJ1-4; D gene ambiguous. Germline lookup yields CDR1 SGHRS and CDR2 YFSETQ. The CDR3 loop spans 14 amino acids. Trimming left V 1 base short and J 0 bases short, with 4 bases between. CDR3: CASSLLATNEKLFF. The CDR3, as DNA: TGCGCCAGCAGCTTGTTAGCAACTAATGAAAAACTGTTTTTT.

The chain links TRBV4-1 to TRBJ2-5; 12 nucleotides align to TRBD2. Germline V lookup: CDR1 MGHRA, CDR2 YSYEKL. CDR3 size: 15 residues. After removal of 4 bases from V and 5 bases from J, the junction contained 5 bases not matched to a gene. The CDR3 DNA sequence: TGCGCCAGCAGCCCGACTAGCGGGGGAGGTGAGACCCAGTACTTC. This codes for CASSPTSGGGETQYF.

The J gene is TRBJ1-5, the V gene TRBV19; D is unresolved. With 4 bases removed from V and 0 bases from J, the gap between germline ends came to 4 bases. Looked up from germline, CDR1 is LNHDA and CDR2 is SQIVND (reference sequence). The CDR3 spans 13 residues. CDR3 residues: CASSTFSNQPQHF. In DNA form, the CDR3 reads TGTGCCAGTAGTACCTTTAGCAATCAGCCCCAGCATTTT.

The rearrangement joins TRBV7-8 to TRBJ1-1; tentative D call: TRBD1 (5 bases). Trimming pared 2 bases from V and 3 bases from J, leaving 10 bases between. Looked up from germline, CDR1 is SGHVS and CDR2 is FQNEAQ. The CDR3 is 14 amino acids. The CDR3, as DNA: TGTGCCAGCAGCTTACAGGGTTTGGACACTGAAGCTTTCTTT. Translated: CASSLQGLDTEAFF.

This rearrangement joins TRBV18 to TRBJ2-1; the D gene is possibly TRBD1 (6 bases). Germline V gives CDR1 KGHSH, CDR2 LQKENI. Trimming stripped 4 bases from V and 5 bases from J, with 9 bases between. The CDR3 is 13 residues long. The CDR3 is CASSLAGDNEQFF. The CDR3 coding sequence is TGTGCCAGCTCACTTGCAGGGGACAATGAGCAGTTCTTC.